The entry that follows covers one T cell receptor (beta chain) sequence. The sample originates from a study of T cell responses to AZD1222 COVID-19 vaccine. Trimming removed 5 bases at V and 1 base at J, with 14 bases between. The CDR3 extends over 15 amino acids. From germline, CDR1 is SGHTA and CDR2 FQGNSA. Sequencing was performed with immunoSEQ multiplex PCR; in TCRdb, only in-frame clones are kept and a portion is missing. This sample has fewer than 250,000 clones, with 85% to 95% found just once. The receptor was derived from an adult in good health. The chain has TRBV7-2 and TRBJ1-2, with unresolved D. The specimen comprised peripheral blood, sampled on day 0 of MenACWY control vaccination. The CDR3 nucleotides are TGTGCCAGCAGCCCTAGGAGCCTCTTTAACTATGGCTACACCTTC. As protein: CASSPRSLFNYGYTF. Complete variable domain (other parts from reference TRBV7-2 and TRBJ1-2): GAGVSQSPSNKVTEKGKDVELRCDPISGHTALYWYRQSLGQGLEFLIYFQGNSAPDKSGLPSDRFSAERTGGSVSTLTIQRTQQEDSAVYLCASSPRSLFNYGYTFGSGTRLTVV.